This T cell receptor beta chain is drawn from a study of identifying expanded T cells in peripheral blood. General study points: Across healthy donors, higher total template counts meant significantly greater approximately two-week count variance.

Healthy donors had no documented immune events, such as infections, while sampled. Turning to this clone: Its antigen is still unknown.

Per germline, CDR1 SQVTM and CDR2 ANQGSEA. There are 12 residues in the CDR3. V lost 8 bases, J lost 4 bases, and 14 bases lay in between. Assay: immunoSEQ multiplex PCR; the TCRdb copy retains only in-frame clones and omits some. The sample carries approximately 100,000 clones, 70% to 90% recorded once. The sample consisted of blood. This TCR came from a person between 18 and 75 years old in good health. The V call is TRBV29-1, the J call TRBJ1-2; D not resolved. CDR3 DNA: TGCAGCATTCCGGGTCCGGGCTATGGCTACACCTTC. Its translation: CSIPGPGYGYTF.